This T cell receptor (beta chain) is drawn from a study of blood T cell repertoires in COVID-19 (dated by TCRdb to about 2020). Study-wide context: Samples from collaborators originated in the United States, Italy and Spain and spanned both the acute and convalescent phases of COVID-19. Samples came from the ongoing ImmuneRACE study (first 160 participants) plus 1,254 subjects from 6 global collaborators. HLA class I and class II types, where available, came from metadata supplied by the sample provider rather than from assay-based typing. The repertoires were released in a freely available public database intended as a resource for research on the immune response to SARS-CoV-2. The prospective study material was composed of cDNA or gDNA derived from T cells, B-cell-depleted T cells, or PBMCs. Deeply sampled blood TCRbeta repertoires from subjects exposed to, actively infected with, or recovered from COVID-19 were included in the dataset. Sample metadata almost always included a de-identified subject ID, COVID-19 status, age in years and sex.

Overall results and qualifications from the work: How much clinical and demographic metadata was included differed by source and by participant, and the metadata was provided uncurated.

Each collaborating institution followed its own protocols to collect whole blood in K2EDTA tubes. For TCRbeta analysis, collaborators shipped samples in one of three forms: frozen whole blood, isolated PBMCs, or DNA extracted from either of those sample types. TCRbeta CDR3 regions were amplified from genomic DNA by means of the immunoSEQ Assay, a bias-controlled multiplex PCR. In the paper's pipeline: The number of nucleated cells in each sample was estimated by amplification of reference gene primers within the assay. To quantify the absolute abundance of each unique TCRbeta CDR3 rearrangement, sequence reads were collapsed and filtered. For each sample, productive Simpson clonality was calculated as the square root of Simpson's diversity index across productive rearrangements. Not all clones reach the TCRdb copy of this immuneACCESS table, which keeps in-frame sequences only. Checked studies attribute under half of the gap to unresolved V genes and leave the rest unexplained. That table supplies the V and J calls and clone size; D and trimming were determined from the DNA. The sample table records 55,000 to 70,000 clones; more than 75% of these occur just once. Roughly 11% of the sample belongs to the ten largest clones.

As for this clone: What antigen it recognizes has not been identified. One base away there is no much larger clone; base qualities are not given.

The source of this sequence is a woman between 18 and 29 years old with acute or convalescent COVID-19. Sequenced material: peripheral blood.

The nucleotide sequence reads TGCGCCAGCAGCTTGAGACTAGCGGAGCAAGAGACCCAGTACTTC. It specifies CASSLRLAEQETQYF. This sequence uses TRBV5-1 and TRBJ2-5, with TRBD2 matching 9 junction bases. Unmatched junction bases come to 3, with V trimmed by 1 base and J by 2 bases. Inclusive of the bounding cysteine and phenylalanine, the CDR3 is 15 residues long. CDR3 DNA only is kept here, 45 bases in frame from base 1. CDR1 is given as SGHRS and CDR2 as YFSETQ, both from the germline V gene.